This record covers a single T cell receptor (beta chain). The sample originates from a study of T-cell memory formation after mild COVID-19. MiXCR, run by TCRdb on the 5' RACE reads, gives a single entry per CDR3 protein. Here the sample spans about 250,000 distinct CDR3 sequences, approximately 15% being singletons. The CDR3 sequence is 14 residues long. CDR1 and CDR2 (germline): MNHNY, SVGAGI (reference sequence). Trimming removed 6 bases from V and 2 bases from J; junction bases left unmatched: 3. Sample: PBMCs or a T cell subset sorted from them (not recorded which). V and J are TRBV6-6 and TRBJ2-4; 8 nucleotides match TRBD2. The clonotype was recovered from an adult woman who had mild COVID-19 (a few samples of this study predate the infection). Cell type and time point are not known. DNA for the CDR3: TGTGCCAGCAGCCAGCGGGAGACCAAAAACATTCAGTACTTC. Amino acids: CASSQRETKNIQYF.